This T cell receptor (beta chain) is from a study of blood T cell repertoires in COVID-19. Turning to the study itself: The origin of the acute and convalescent COVID-19 samples was the United States, Italy and Spain. T cells, B-cell-depleted T cells, or PBMCs provided the cDNA or gDNA that served as material.

The V end was cut by 6 bases, the J end by 1 base, with 12 bases between. The CDR3 is 14 amino acids. Per germline, CDR1 KGHSH and CDR2 LQKENI. In the study's own analysis: Nucleated cell counts were estimated from reference gene primer amplification. TCRdb keeps only in-frame clones here, not all; method: immunoSEQ multiplex PCR. The D gene and trimming were derived from the DNA, and the V and J assignments and clone size from that table. Counted here are a few hundred thousand clones, roughly 84% occurring once; the ten biggest clones make up under 1.5%. The chain couples TRBV18 to TRBJ1-1; TRBD1 is a possible D gene (6 bases). The clonotype originates from a woman between 40 and 55 years old who had recovered from COVID-19. The specimen was peripheral blood. In nucleotides, the CDR3 is TGTGCCAGCTCCCCCAGGGGAACGAACACTGAAGCTTTCTTT. Its translation: CASSPRGTNTEAFF.